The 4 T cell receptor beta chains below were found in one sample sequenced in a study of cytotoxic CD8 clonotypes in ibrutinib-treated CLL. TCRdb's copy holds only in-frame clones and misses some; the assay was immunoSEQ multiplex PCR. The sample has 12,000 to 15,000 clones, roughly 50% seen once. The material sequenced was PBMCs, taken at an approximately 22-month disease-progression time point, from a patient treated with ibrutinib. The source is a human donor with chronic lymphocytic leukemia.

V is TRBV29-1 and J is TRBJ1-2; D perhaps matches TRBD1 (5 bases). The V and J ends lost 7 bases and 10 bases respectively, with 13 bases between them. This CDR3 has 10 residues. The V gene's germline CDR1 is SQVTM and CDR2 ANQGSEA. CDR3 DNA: TGCAGCGCCCTGGGAGGGGACTACACCTTC. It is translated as CSALGGDYTF.

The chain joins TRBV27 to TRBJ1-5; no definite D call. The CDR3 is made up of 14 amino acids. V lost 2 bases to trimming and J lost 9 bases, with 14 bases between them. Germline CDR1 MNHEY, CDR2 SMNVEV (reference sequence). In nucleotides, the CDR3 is TGTGCCAGCAGTTTAATGGACGGCTTACGGCCCCAGCATTTT. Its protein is CASSLMDGLRPQHF.

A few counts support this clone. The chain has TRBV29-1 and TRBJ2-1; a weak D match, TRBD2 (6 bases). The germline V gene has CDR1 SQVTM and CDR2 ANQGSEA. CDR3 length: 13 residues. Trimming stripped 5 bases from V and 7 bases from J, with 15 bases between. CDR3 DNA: TGCAGCGTTCGAGAAGTCGGGGGTAATGAGCAGTTCTTC. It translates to CSVREVGGNEQFF.

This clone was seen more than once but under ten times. Written as DNA, the CDR3 is TGCGCCAGCAGCCAGGGTGGTGGCTACACCTTC. The encoded protein is CASSQGGGYTF. This chain links TRBV5-1 with TRBJ1-2; the D gene is possibly TRBD1 (5 bases). The germline V and J ends were trimmed by 4 bases and 7 bases, with 8 bases remaining between them. The CDR3 is 11 amino acids. Per the germline V gene, CDR1 is SGHRS and CDR2 is YFSETQ.